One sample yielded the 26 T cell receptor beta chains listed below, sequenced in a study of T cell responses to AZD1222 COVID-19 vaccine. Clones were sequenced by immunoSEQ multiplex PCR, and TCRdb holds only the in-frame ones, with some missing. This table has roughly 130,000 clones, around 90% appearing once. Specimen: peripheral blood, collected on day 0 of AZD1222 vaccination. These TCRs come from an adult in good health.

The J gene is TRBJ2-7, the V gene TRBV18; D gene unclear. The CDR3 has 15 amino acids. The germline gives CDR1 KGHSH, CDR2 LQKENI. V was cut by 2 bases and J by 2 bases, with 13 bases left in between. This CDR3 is CASSPIGTLTYEQYF. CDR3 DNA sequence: TGTGCCAGCTCACCAATCGGCACCTTAACCTACGAGCAGTACTTC.

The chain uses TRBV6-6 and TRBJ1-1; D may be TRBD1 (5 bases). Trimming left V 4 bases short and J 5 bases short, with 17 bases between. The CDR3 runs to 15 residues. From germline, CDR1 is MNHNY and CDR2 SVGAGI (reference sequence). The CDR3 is CASSSRPLQETEAFF. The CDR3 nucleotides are TGTGCCAGCAGTTCCCGACCCCTACAGGAGACTGAAGCTTTCTTT.

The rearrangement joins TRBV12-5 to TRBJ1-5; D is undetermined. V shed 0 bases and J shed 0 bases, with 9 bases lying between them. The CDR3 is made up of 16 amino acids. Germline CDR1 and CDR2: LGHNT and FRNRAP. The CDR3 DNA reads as TGTGCTAGTGGTTTGGTCGAGAACGATAGCAATCAGCCCCAGCATTTT. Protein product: CASGLVENDSNQPQHF.

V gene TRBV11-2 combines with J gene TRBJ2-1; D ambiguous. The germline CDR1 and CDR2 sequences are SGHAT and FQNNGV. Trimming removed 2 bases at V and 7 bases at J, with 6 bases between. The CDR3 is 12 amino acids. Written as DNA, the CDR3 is TGTGCCAGCAGCTTACTCTTTAATGAGCAGTTCTTC. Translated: CASSLLFNEQFF. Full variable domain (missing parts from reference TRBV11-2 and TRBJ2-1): EAGVAQSPRYKIIEKRQSVAFWCNPISGHATLYWYQQILGQGPKLLIQFQNNGVVDDSQLPKDRFSAERLKGVDSTLKIQPAKLEDSAVYLCASSLLFNEQFFGPGTRLTVL.

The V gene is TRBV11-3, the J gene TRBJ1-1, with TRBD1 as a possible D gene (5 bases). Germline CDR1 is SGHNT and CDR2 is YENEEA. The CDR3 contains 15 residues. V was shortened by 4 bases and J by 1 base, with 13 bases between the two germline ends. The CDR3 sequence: CASSWRRGRNTEAFF. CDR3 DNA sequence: TGTGCCAGCAGCTGGCGTCGGGGCAGGAACACTGAAGCTTTCTTT.

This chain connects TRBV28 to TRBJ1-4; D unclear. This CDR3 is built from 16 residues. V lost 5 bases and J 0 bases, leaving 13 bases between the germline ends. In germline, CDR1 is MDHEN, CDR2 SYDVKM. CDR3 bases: TGTGCCAGCAGTCCCCGGCGGATTGCAACTAATGAAAAACTGTTTTTT. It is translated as CASSPRRIATNEKLFF.

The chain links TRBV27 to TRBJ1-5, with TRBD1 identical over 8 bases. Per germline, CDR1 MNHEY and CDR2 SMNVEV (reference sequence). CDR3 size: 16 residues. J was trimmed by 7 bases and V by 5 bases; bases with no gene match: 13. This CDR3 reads CASSPTGQGVDQPQHF. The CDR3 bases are TGTGCCAGCAGTCCGACTGGACAGGGTGTTGACCAGCCCCAGCATTTT.

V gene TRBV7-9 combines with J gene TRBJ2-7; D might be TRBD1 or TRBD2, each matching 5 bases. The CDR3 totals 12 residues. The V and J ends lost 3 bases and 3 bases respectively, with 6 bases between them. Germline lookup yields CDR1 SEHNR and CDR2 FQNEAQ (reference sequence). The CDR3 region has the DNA TGTGCCAGCAGCTTGAGGGGCTACGAGCAGTACTTC. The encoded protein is CASSLRGYEQYF. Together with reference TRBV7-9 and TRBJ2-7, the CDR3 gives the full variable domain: DTGVSQNPRHKITKRGQNVTFRCDPISEHNRLYWYRQTLGQGPEFLTYFQNEAQLEKSRLLSDRFSAERPKGSFSTLEIQRTEQGDSAMYLCASSLRGYEQYFGPGTRLTVT.

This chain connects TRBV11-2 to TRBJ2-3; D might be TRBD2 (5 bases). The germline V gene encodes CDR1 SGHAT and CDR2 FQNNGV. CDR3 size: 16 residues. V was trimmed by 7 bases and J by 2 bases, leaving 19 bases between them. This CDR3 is CASIRGRILSTDTQYF. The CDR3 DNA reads TGTGCCAGCATCCGAGGGCGGATCCTCTCCACAGATACGCAGTATTTT.

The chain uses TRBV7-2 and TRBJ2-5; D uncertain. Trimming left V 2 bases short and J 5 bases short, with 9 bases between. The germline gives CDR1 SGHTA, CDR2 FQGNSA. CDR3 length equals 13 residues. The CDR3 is CASSLWSTETQYF. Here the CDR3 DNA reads TGTGCCAGCAGCTTATGGAGCACGGAGACCCAGTACTTC.

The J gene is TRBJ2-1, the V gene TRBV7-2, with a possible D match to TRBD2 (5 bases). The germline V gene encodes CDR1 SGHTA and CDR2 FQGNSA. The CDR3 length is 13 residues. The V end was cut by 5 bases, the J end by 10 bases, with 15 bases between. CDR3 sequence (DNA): TGTGCCAGCAGCCAAAGAGAGGGTCGGGAGCAGTTCTTC. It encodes CASSQREGREQFF.

CDR3 nucleotides: TGTGCCAGCACTCCCCGTCAAGGGTTCTATGGCTACACCTTC. The encoded protein is CASTPRQGFYGYTF. V and J are TRBV6-5 and TRBJ1-2; D is unclear. This CDR3 is 14 amino acids long. V lost 7 bases to trimming and J lost 4 bases, with 16 bases between them. Germline V gives CDR1 MNHEY, CDR2 SVGAGI.

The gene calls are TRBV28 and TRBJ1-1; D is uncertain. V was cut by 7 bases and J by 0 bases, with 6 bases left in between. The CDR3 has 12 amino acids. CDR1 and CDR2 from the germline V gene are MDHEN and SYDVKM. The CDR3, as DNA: TGTGCCAGCACCGGAATGAACACTGAAGCTTTCTTT. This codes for CASTGMNTEAFF.

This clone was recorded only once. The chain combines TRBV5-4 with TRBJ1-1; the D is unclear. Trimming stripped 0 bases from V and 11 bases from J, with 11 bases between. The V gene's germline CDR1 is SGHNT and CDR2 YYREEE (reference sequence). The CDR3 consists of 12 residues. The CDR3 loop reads CASSLDQEWAFF. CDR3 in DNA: TGTGCCAGCAGCTTGGATCAGGAATGGGCTTTCTTT.

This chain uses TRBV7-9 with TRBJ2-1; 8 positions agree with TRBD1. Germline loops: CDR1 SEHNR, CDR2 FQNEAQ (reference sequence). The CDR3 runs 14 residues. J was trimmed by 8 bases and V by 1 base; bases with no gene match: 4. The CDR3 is CASSLEDRAHEQFF. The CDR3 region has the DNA TGTGCCAGCAGCTTAGAGGACAGGGCCCATGAGCAGTTCTTC.

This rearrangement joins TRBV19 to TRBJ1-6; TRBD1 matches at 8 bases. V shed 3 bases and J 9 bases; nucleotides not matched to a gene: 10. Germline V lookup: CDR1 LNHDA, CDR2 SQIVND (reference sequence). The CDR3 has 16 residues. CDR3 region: CASSIGQGMVGSPLHF. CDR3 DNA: TGTGCCAGTAGTATCGGACAGGGAATGGTCGGTTCACCCCTCCACTTT. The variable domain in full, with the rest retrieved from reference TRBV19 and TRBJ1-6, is DGGITQSPKYLFRKEGQNVTLSCEQNLNHDAMYWYRQDPGQGLRLIYYSQIVNDFQKGDIAEGYSVSREKKESFPLTVTSAQKNPTAFYLCASSIGQGMVGSPLHFGNGTRLTVT.

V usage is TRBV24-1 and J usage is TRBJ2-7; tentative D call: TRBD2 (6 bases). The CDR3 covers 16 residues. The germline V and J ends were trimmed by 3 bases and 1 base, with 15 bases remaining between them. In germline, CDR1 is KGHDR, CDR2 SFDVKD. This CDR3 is CATSDGAGGASYEQYF. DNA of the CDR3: TGTGCCACCAGTGATGGGGCCGGGGGTGCATCCTACGAGCAGTACTTC.

CDR3 amino acids: CASSSDGRSGNTIYF. The CDR3 DNA reads TGTGCCAGCAGTTCGGACGGCCGCTCTGGAAACACCATATATTTT. The chain links TRBV7-3 to TRBJ1-3; D call uncertain. The CDR3 consists of 15 residues. Looked up from germline, CDR1 is SGHTA and CDR2 is FQGTGA. The V end lost 6 bases, the J end lost 0 bases, and 12 bases lay between the germline ends.

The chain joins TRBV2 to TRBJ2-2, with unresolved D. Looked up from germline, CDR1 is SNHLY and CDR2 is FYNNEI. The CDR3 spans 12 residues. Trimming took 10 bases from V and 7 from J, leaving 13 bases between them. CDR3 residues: CATSQVGGELFF. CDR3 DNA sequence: TGTGCCACCTCACAAGTTGGCGGGGAGCTGTTTTTT. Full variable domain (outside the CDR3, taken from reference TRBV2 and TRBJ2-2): EPEVTQTPSHQVTQMGQEVILRCVPISNHLYFYWYRQILGQKVEFLVSFYNNEISEKSEIFDDQFSVERPDGSNFTLKIRSTKLEDSAMYFCATSQVGGELFFGEGSRLTVL.

The CDR3 is CASRASNQPQHF. In DNA form, the CDR3 reads TGTGCCAGTAGGGCCAGCAATCAGCCCCAGCATTTT. The rearrangement links TRBV19 to TRBJ1-5; D is unresolved. Deletions cut 6 bases from V and 1 base from J, with 4 bases between. Germline V lookup: CDR1 LNHDA, CDR2 SQIVND (reference sequence). CDR3 length: 12 amino acids.

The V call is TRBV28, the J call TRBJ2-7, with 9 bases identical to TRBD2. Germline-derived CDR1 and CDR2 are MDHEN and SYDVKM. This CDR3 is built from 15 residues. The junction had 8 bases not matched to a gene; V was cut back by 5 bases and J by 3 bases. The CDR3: CASSTASGGNYEQYF. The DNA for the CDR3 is TGTGCCAGCAGTACGGCGAGCGGGGGGAACTACGAGCAGTACTTC.

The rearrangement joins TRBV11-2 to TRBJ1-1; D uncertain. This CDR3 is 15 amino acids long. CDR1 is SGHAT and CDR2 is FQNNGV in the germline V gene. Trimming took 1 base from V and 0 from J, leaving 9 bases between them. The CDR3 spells CASSLGWAVNTEAFF. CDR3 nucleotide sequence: TGTGCCAGCAGCTTAGGGTGGGCAGTGAACACTGAAGCTTTCTTT.

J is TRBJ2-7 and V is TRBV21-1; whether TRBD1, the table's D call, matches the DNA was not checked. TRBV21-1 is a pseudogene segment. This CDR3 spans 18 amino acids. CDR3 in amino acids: CASSKLKSVTGGSHEQYF. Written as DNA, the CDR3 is TGTGCCAGCAGCAAGCTTAAATCTGTGACAGGGGGTTCCCACGAGCAGTACTTC.

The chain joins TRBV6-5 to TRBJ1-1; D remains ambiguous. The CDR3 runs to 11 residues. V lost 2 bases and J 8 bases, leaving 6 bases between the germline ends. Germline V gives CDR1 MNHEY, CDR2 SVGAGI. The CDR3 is CASSYHLEAFF. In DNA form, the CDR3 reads TGTGCCAGCAGTTACCACCTAGAAGCTTTCTTT.

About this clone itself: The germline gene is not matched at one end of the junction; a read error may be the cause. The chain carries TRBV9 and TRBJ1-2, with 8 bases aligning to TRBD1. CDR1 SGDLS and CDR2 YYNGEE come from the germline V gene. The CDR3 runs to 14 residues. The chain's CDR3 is CASSVAGTGGSAYF. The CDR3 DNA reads TGTGCCAGCAGCGTAGCTGGGACAGGCGGTTCGGCGTACTTC.

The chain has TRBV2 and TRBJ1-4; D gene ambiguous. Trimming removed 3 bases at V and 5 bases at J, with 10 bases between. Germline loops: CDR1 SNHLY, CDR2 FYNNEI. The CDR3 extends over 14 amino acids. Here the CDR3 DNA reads TGTGCCAGCAGTGATACAGTTACCAATGAAAAACTGTTTTTT. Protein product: CASSDTVTNEKLFF.